Detailed here is one T cell receptor beta chain. This sample was taken from a study of blood T cell repertoires in COVID-19. The data were produced by immunoSEQ multiplex PCR, yet TCRdb's version contains in-frame clones alone and is incomplete. The sample has 100,000 to 150,000 clones, over 75% seen once. The origin of this receptor is an elderly man with active or convalescent COVID-19. Sequenced: peripheral blood.

The chain's CDR3 is CASSLERDSYGYTF. For the CDR3, the DNA is TGTGCCAGCAGCTTAGAAAGGGACAGCTATGGCTACACCTTC. The V and J genes are TRBV11-2 and TRBJ1-2, with 7 bases identical to TRBD1. The CDR3 contains 14 residues. Trimming took 0 bases from V and 4 from J; bases not matched to a gene: 2. Germline CDR1 SGHAT, CDR2 FQNNGV.